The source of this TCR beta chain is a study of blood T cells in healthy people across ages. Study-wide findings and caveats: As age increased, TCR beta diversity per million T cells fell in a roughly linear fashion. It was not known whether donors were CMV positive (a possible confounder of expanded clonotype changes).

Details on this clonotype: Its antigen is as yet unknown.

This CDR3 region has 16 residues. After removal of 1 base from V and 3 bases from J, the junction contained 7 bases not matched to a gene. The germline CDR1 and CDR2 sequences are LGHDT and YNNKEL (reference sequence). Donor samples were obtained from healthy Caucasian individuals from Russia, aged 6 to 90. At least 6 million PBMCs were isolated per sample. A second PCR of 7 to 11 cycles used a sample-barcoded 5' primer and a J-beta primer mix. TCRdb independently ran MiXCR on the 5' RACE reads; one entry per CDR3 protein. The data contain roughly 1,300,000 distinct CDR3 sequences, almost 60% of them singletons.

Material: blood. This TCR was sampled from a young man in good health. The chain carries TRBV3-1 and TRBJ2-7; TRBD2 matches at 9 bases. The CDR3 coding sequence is TGTGCCAGCAGCCAAGCCCTGGCGGGGGGGGTCTACGAGCAGTACTTC. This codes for CASSQALAGGVYEQYF.